Listed below are T cell receptor beta chains from one sample, sequenced in a study of blood T cells in healthy people across ages. Via MiXCR, TCRdb re-called the 5' RACE reads, giving one row per CDR3 protein. Of 600,000 to 800,000 distinct CDR3 sequences listed, around 21% are singletons. The sequencing input was blood. These receptors all come from a man between 65 and 79 years old in good health. The CDR3 runs from the conserved cysteine through the conserved F or W. D genes are given only for firm matches. Only some rows state a clone size, as once, few, many or a class for expanded clones.

clone size,J gene,V gene,D gene,CDR3 DNA,CDR3 protein
NA,TRBJ2-5,TRBV5-1,TRBD1,TGCGCCAGCAGCTTCCCGGGACAGGGGCCAGAGACCCAGTACTTC,CASSFPGQGPETQYF
few,TRBJ1-5,TRBV7-3,TRBD1,TGTGCCAGCAGCCGCAGGGACAGGAATAGCAATCAGCCCCAGCATTTT,CASSRRDRNSNQPQHF
few,TRBJ2-7,TRBV24-1,TRBD2,TGTGCCACCAGTGAACTAGCGGGAATCTACGAGCAGTACTTC,CATSELAGIYEQYF
NA,TRBJ2-7,TRBV20-1,TRBD1,TGCAGTGCTAGAGAAACCGGGACAGGGGCGTTGGAGCAGTACTTC,CSARETGTGALEQYF
few,TRBJ2-7,TRBV7-9,NA,TGTGCCAGCAGCTTAGCGAGCACCAGCTCCTACGAGCAGTACTTC,CASSLASTSSYEQYF
few,TRBJ2-3,TRBV4-3,TRBD2,TGCGCCAGTAGCCAAGATCGGCCAGGTCTAGCGGGTACAAGCACAGATACGCAGTATTTT,CASSQDRPGLAGTSTDTQYF
few,TRBJ1-1,TRBV30,NA,TGTGCCTGGAGTCGGGCCCCGAACACTGAAGCTTTCTTT,CAWSRAPNTEAFF
NA,TRBJ1-1,TRBV4-3,NA,TGCGCCGGCAGCCAAGATCCAGCGGGGTACACTGAAGCTTTCTTT,CAGSQDPAGYTEAFF
few,TRBJ2-1,TRBV29-1,NA,TGCAGCGTTGTGATTGTGAGTTACAATGAGCAGTTCTTC,CSVVIVSYNEQFF
NA,TRBJ2-5,TRBV3-1,NA,TGTGCCAGCAGCCAACGACCCCGTGAGACCCAGTACTTC,CASSQRPRETQYF
few,TRBJ2-1,TRBV7-3,NA,TGTGCCAGCAGCTTTAGGCAATTGGGGGGCGAGCAGTTCTTC,CASSFRQLGGEQFF
few,TRBJ2-3,TRBV28,TRBD2,TGTGCCAGCAGTTTAGGGCTAGCGGGAGACTCAGATACGCAGTATTTT,CASSLGLAGDSDTQYF
NA,TRBJ2-7,TRBV7-8,NA,TGTGCCAGCAGCTTTTCCGGGACACAGTACGAGCAGTACTTC,CASSFSGTQYEQYF
NA,TRBJ2-7,TRBV15,NA,TGTGCCACCAGCAGAGACGTCGGAGCCTACGAGCAGTACTTC,CATSRDVGAYEQYF
NA,TRBJ2-7,TRBV6-5,TRBD1,TGTGCCAGCAGACGGGGACAGGGGGTTTACGAGCAGTACTTC,CASRRGQGVYEQYF
few,TRBJ2-7,TRBV29-1,NA,TGCAGCGTTGAAGTCCGGGACGGGTTATCCTACGAGCAGTACTTC,CSVEVRDGLSYEQYF
NA,TRBJ2-6,TRBV7-2,TRBD1,TGTGCCAGCAGCGCTGACAGGGTAGGCGGGGCCAACGTCCTGACTTTC,CASSADRVGGANVLTF
NA,TRBJ2-1,TRBV27,NA,TGTGCCAGCAGTTCGTACAGGGTTAGTGGGCAGTTCTTC,CASSSYRVSGQFF
NA,TRBJ2-7,TRBV28,TRBD1,TGTGCCAGCAGTTCGACAGGGAAGAACCTTTACGAGCAGTACTTC,CASSSTGKNLYEQYF
NA,TRBJ1-2,TRBV28,NA,TGTGCCAGCAGTTTCAACGGGGTATCAGGCTACACCTTC,CASSFNGVSGYTF
NA,TRBJ2-7,TRBV20-1,NA,TGCAGTGCTAGAGGAAGGGGCCACGAGCAGTACTTC,CSARGRGHEQYF
many,TRBJ2-1,TRBV24-1,TRBD2,TGTGCCACCAGTGGGGGACTAGCGGGATACAATGAGCAGTTCTTC,CATSGGLAGYNEQFF
NA,TRBJ1-2,TRBV6-5,NA,TGTGCCAGCAGTTACTTCGCGGACCCGAGGAACTATGGCTACACCTTC,CASSYFADPRNYGYTF
few,TRBJ2-1,TRBV21-1,NA,TGTGCCAGCAGCAAATTAGCGGGAGGGCCCAATGAGCAGTTCTTC,CASSKLAGGPNEQFF
NA,TRBJ1-1,TRBV7-9,NA,TGTGCCAGCAGGTCATCTGGAGGCACTGAAGCTTTCTTT,CASRSSGGTEAFF
few,TRBJ1-5,TRBV20-1,NA,TGCAGTGCTAACAAGGGGGACAATCAGCCCCAGCATTTT,CSANKGDNQPQHF
many,TRBJ2-5,TRBV20-1,TRBD2,TGCAGTGCTAGATCTTTAGCGGGAGTTGGTGAGACCCAGTACTTC,CSARSLAGVGETQYF
NA,TRBJ2-1,TRBV2,TRBD1,TGTGCCAGCAGTGAGGAGGGACAGGTGAGATCCAATGAGCAGTTCTTC,CASSEEGQVRSNEQFF
NA,TRBJ2-2,TRBV5-1,NA,TGCGCCAGCAGCCCCCGGGGAGCGAACACCGGGGAGCTGTTTTTT,CASSPRGANTGELFF
many,TRBJ1-1,TRBV28,NA,TGTGCCAGCAGTTTATATCGGGGCACTGAAGCTTTCTTT,CASSLYRGTEAFF
few,TRBJ2-5,TRBV15,TRBD2,TGTGCCACCAGCATGACTTTAGCGGGAGGCCAAGAGACCCAGTACTTC,CATSMTLAGGQETQYF
NA,TRBJ2-5,TRBV9,TRBD2,TGTGCCAGCAGCGCCACCCTCGGGACTAGCGGACAAGAGACCCAGTACTTC,CASSATLGTSGQETQYF
NA,TRBJ1-2,TRBV7-2,TRBD1,TGTGCCAGCAGCCCCGGGACAGGGAGAGTGGGCTACACCTTC,CASSPGTGRVGYTF
many,TRBJ2-6,TRBV2,TRBD1,TGTGCCAGCAGCCTCGGACAGGCCACCTCTGGGGCCAACGTCCTGACTTTC,CASSLGQATSGANVLTF
NA,TRBJ2-1,TRBV20-1,TRBD2,TGCAGTGCTAGAGTTGCTACTAGCGGGAGCCGGAATGAGCAGTTCTTC,CSARVATSGSRNEQFF
NA,TRBJ2-5,TRBV3-1,NA,TGTGCCAGCAGCCAAGACCTAGTAGGTGGCCAAGAGACCCAGTACTTC,CASSQDLVGGQETQYF
few,TRBJ1-2,TRBV6-5,NA,TGTGCCAGCGGCGAAACAGGGATGTATGGCTACACCTTC,CASGETGMYGYTF
NA,TRBJ2-2,TRBV4-3,NA,TGCGCCAGCAGCATAGCGAGAGCTGGCACCGGGGAGCTGTTTTTT,CASSIARAGTGELFF
many,TRBJ2-7,TRBV29-1,NA,TGCAGCGTTGAAGAAACCAGGGGTTACGAGCAGTACTTC,CSVEETRGYEQYF
few,TRBJ1-2,TRBV5-8,NA,TGTGCCAGCAGCTTGGACACCACTAACTATGGCTACACCTTC,CASSLDTTNYGYTF
NA,TRBJ1-1,TRBV18,NA,TGTGCCAGCTCACCACTGCTCAGGATGAACACTGAAGCTTTCTTT,CASSPLLRMNTEAFF
few,TRBJ2-5,TRBV3-1,TRBD1,TGTGCCAGCAGCCAAGGGACAGGGGCACTACTAGAGACCCAGTACTTC,CASSQGTGALLETQYF
many,TRBJ2-1,TRBV18,NA,TGTGCCAGCTCACCTCAAGCTGCCGGGCGGGCTTACAATGAGCAGTTCTTC,CASSPQAAGRAYNEQFF
NA,TRBJ1-1,TRBV18,NA,TGTGCCAGCTCACCTTTCAGTGGGACTGAAGCTTTCTTT,CASSPFSGTEAFF
NA,TRBJ2-5,TRBV18,TRBD1,TGTGCCAGCTCACCACCCCGGACAGGGCTAGAAAAGACCCAGTACTTC,CASSPPRTGLEKTQYF
few,TRBJ2-5,TRBV4-1,TRBD1,TGCGCCAGCAGCCGACAGGGGGGTCAAGAGACCCAGTACTTC,CASSRQGGQETQYF
NA,TRBJ2-1,TRBV28,TRBD2,TGTGCCAGCAGTCAACTAGCGGCCTACAATGAGCAGTCCTTC,CASSQLAAYNEQSF
many,TRBJ1-1,TRBV4-3,NA,TGCGCCAGCAGCCAAGAACACCAGAACACTGAAGCTTTCTTT,CASSQEHQNTEAFF
few,TRBJ2-7,TRBV20-1,NA,TGCAGTGCTAGAGGACAGGTCCGGGAGGTCGAGCAGTACTTC,CSARGQVREVEQYF
few,TRBJ1-2,TRBV7-2,NA,TGTGCCAGCAGCCCCCCCCTTATTGGAGTGGCCTATGGCTACACCTTC,CASSPPLIGVAYGYTF
NA,TRBJ2-7,TRBV4-1,NA,TGCGCCAGCAGCCAAGATCGGGGACCAACCTACGAGCAGTACTTC,CASSQDRGPTYEQYF
few,TRBJ2-3,TRBV5-1,TRBD1,TGCGCCAGCAGCTTGTTGGGGACAGGGTTCACGGATACGCAGTATTTT,CASSLLGTGFTDTQYF
many,TRBJ2-7,TRBV12-3/TRBV12-4,NA,TGTGCCAGCAGTTTAGCGCTCTACGAGCAGTACTTC,CASSLALYEQYF
NA,TRBJ2-1,TRBV25-1,TRBD2,TGTGCCAGCGGTGGGACTAGCTCCGAGATCAATGAGCAGTTCTTC,CASGGTSSEINEQFF
few,TRBJ2-3,TRBV27,NA,TGTGCCGCTCGGGCCACAGATACGCAGTATTTT,CAARATDTQYF